This passage covers 22 T cell receptor beta chains from one sample sequenced in a study of T cell changes during pregnancy in multiple sclerosis. TCRdb's copy holds only in-frame clones and misses some; the assay was immunoSEQ multiplex PCR. The data contain about 73,000 clones, around 92% of them singletons. Sequences were derived from peripheral blood, sampled in the third trimester of pregnancy. These receptors all come from a female donor in good health, enrolled as a control in a pregnancy study.

The rearrangement links TRBV7-2 to TRBJ2-7; a possible D gene is TRBD2 (5 bases). CDR1 is SGHTA and CDR2 is FQGNSA in the germline V gene. The length of the CDR3 is 17 residues. Trimming took off 1 base at V and 2 bases at J, with 18 bases between the two ends. DNA of the CDR3: TGTGCCAGCAGCTTAGGGCCTGCCACAAGAGGGACCTACGAGCAGTACTTC. Residues: CASSLGPATRGTYEQYF.

This sequence joins TRBV5-1 and TRBJ2-7, with 7 bases aligning to TRBD1. The V segment lost 1 base and the J segment 3 bases; nucleotides outside the gene matches: 7. Per germline, CDR1 SGHRS and CDR2 YFSETQ. The CDR3 has 15 residues. CDR3 sequence (DNA): TGCGCCAGCAGCTTGAAAGGGGGCCCTAACTACGAGCAGTACTTC. Protein product: CASSLKGGPNYEQYF.

The gene calls are TRBV18 and TRBJ2-4; D gene unclear. Trimming removed 6 bases from V and 1 base from J, with 13 bases in between. CDR1 is KGHSH and CDR2 is LQKENI in the germline V gene. This CDR3 is 15 amino acids long. The CDR3 coding sequence is TGTGCCAGCTCGCCGATGCCTACTGCCAAAAACATTCAGTACTTC. It codes for CASSPMPTAKNIQYF.

This clone has just a few counts. J is TRBJ1-6 and V is TRBV28; TRBD1 matches at 7 bases. This CDR3 is 16 amino acids long. Trimming cost V 2 bases and J 10 bases; bases outside gene matches: 11. Germline CDR1 MDHEN, CDR2 SYDVKM. The CDR3 coding sequence is TGTGCCAGCAGTTTACCGGCAGGGGGGTTTTTCTCACCCCTCCACTTT. This gives the protein CASSLPAGGFFSPLHF.

The chain joins TRBV23-1 to TRBJ1-1, with TRBD1 matching over 9 bases. TRBV23-1 falls under the ORF class, with uncertain function. The CDR3 is 14 amino acids. The V gene end was trimmed by 11 bases and the J gene end by 6 bases; junction bases not matched to a gene: 13. CDR3 region: CAAPGGQGPPEAFF. In DNA form, the CDR3 reads TGCGCCGCGCCGGGGGGACAGGGCCCCCCTGAAGCTTTCTTT.

This clone was found once. V and J are TRBV18 and TRBJ1-4, with 8 bases that match TRBD1. The CDR3 is 14 amino acids. Trimming removed 6 bases from V and 5 bases from J; junction bases left unmatched: 5. Germline loops: CDR1 KGHSH, CDR2 LQKENI. CDR3 DNA sequence: TGTGCCAGCTCGGGAGGACAGGGAAATGAAAAACTGTTTTTT. This sequence encodes CASSGGQGNEKLFF.

The chain couples TRBV30 to TRBJ1-6, with 9 bases fitting TRBD1. CDR1 and CDR2 (germline): GTSNPN, SVGIG (reference sequence). The CDR3 spans 15 residues. The V and J ends lost 5 bases and 11 bases, in that order; junction bases with no gene match: 13. CDR3 loop: CAWGFRDRANPPLHF. In DNA, the CDR3 is TGTGCCTGGGGATTCCGGGACAGGGCAAATCCACCCCTCCACTTT.

The chain links TRBV5-8 to TRBJ1-4, with 9 bases fitting TRBD1. The CDR3 runs to 15 residues. Looked up from germline, CDR1 is SGHTS and CDR2 is YDEGEE. V lost 4 bases to trimming and J lost 8 bases; unmatched junction nucleotides: 9. The CDR3 protein is CASSAWGQGFEKLFF. The DNA of the CDR3 is TGTGCCAGCAGCGCTTGGGGACAGGGTTTCGAAAAACTGTTTTTT.

This clone was observed a handful of times. The chain carries TRBV12-5 and TRBJ1-1; D may be TRBD1 (6 bases). CDR1 and CDR2 from the germline V gene are LGHNT and FRNRAP. Trimming cost V 1 base and J 7 bases, with 10 bases left between them. The CDR3 runs to 13 residues. CDR3 sequence (DNA): TGTGCTAGTGGTTTGGGGGGACATCTTGAAGCTTTCTTT. This codes for CASGLGGHLEAFF.

The V gene is TRBV7-2, the J gene TRBJ2-1; D might be TRBD1 (5 bases). V lost 4 bases to trimming and J lost 2 bases, with 12 bases between them. This CDR3 is built from 15 residues. From germline, CDR1 is SGHTA and CDR2 FQGNSA. CDR3 sequence (DNA): TGTGCCAGCAGCTCCACAGGTATGCCCTACAATGAGCAGTTCTTC. Its translation is CASSSTGMPYNEQFF.

This clone was seen once. The rearrangement uses TRBV28 and TRBJ1-4, with 8 bases that match TRBD1. The CDR3 has 15 residues. V dropped 3 bases and J dropped 7; count of bases not matched to a gene: 7. CDR1 MDHEN and CDR2 SYDVKM come from the germline V gene. CDR3 sequence: CASSFRTGSGEKLFF. The CDR3 DNA sequence: TGTGCCAGCAGTTTTAGGACAGGGTCGGGTGAAAAACTGTTTTTT.

This clone was detected only once. V usage is TRBV6-5 and J usage is TRBJ2-7; 8 bases agree with TRBD1. The germline gives CDR1 MNHEY, CDR2 SVGAGI. The CDR3 covers 14 residues. The trim removed 2 bases at V and 3 bases at J, leaving 3 bases unmatched. The DNA of the CDR3 is TGTGCCAGCAGTTACAGGACAGGGATCTACGAGCAGTACTTC. Translated, it gives CASSYRTGIYEQYF.

The chain joins TRBV18 to TRBJ2-1; D might be TRBD2 (5 bases). CDR3 length: 15 residues. V lost 4 bases and J lost 6, with 16 bases in between. Germline V lookup: CDR1 KGHSH, CDR2 LQKENI. CDR3 sequence (DNA): TGTGCCAGCTCACTGTTAGCGACACTAGGCAATGAGCAGTTCTTC. Residues: CASSLLATLGNEQFF. The complete variable domain, with remaining parts taken from reference TRBV18 and TRBJ2-1, reads NAGVMQNPRHLVRRRGQEARLRCSPMKGHSHVYWYRQLPEEGLKFMVYLQKENIIDESGMPKERFSAEFPKEGPSILRIQQVVRGDSAAYFCASSLLATLGNEQFFGPGTRLTVL.

This sequence joins TRBV27 and TRBJ2-2; D might be TRBD2 (5 bases). The V gene lost 1 base and the J gene lost 0 bases, with 12 bases spanning the gap. The germline V gene encodes CDR1 MNHEY and CDR2 SMNVEV (reference sequence). The CDR3 totals 17 residues. In DNA form, the CDR3 reads TGTGCCAGCAGTTTATTGTACCGGGGAGCGAACACCGGGGAGCTGTTTTTT. Protein sequence: CASSLLYRGANTGELFF.

J is TRBJ2-5 and V is TRBV10-3; 12 bases agree with TRBD2. After removal of 10 bases from V and 4 bases from J, the junction contained 7 bases not matched to a gene. The CDR3 consists of 14 residues. Per the germline V gene, CDR1 is ENHRY and CDR2 is SYGVKD. CDR3 nucleotide sequence: TGTGCCAACCTGGGGACTAGCGGGCCAGAGACCCAGTACTTC. Translating gives CANLGTSGPETQYF.

The chain employs TRBV7-2 and TRBJ2-3; 8 bases match TRBD2. CDR3 length: 15 residues. Germline CDR1 reads SGHTA; CDR2 reads FQGNSA. V lost 5 bases, J lost 3 bases, and 7 bases stayed unmatched. The CDR3 nucleotides read TGTGCCAGCAGCCCAACTAGCGGATCAACAGATACGCAGTATTTT. It translates to CASSPTSGSTDTQYF.

The rearrangement links TRBV9 to TRBJ2-1; D is undetermined. This CDR3 contains 15 residues. The V gene's germline CDR1 is SGDLS and CDR2 YYNGEE. With 2 bases removed from V and 0 bases from J, the gap between germline ends came to 9 bases. For the CDR3, the DNA is TGTGCCAGCAGCGTTGACATGAGCTCCTACAATGAGCAGTTCTTC. Translating it yields CASSVDMSSYNEQFF.

This clone was counted a single time. The V gene is TRBV11-1, the J gene TRBJ2-3; TRBD2 agrees at 7 bases. Germline trimming cut 3 bases from V and 4 bases from J; bases unmatched to any gene: 10. Germline-derived CDR1 and CDR2 are SGHAT and FQDESV (reference sequence). This CDR3 spans 16 amino acids. CDR3 DNA: TGTGCCAGCAGCTTCGGGGGAGGGCCCTCGGCAGATACGCAGTATTTT. As protein: CASSFGGGPSADTQYF. Filled out from reference TRBV11-1 and TRBJ2-3, the complete variable domain reads EAEVAQSPRYKITEKSQAVAFWCDPISGHATLYWYRQILGQGPELLVQFQDESVVDDSQLPKDRFSAERLKGVDSTLKIQPAELGDSAMYLCASSFGGGPSADTQYFGPGTRLTVL.

The chain has TRBV6-1 and TRBJ1-2; unclear D gene. Germline V gene lookup returns CDR1 MNHNS and CDR2 SASEGT. The CDR3 consists of 15 residues. V lost 2 bases, J lost 2 bases, and 12 bases lay in between. CDR3 region: CASSERSYTNYGYTF. The CDR3 DNA sequence: TGTGCCAGCAGTGAACGATCTTACACAAACTATGGCTACACCTTC.

The J gene is TRBJ1-6, the V gene TRBV5-6, with 7 nucleotides matching TRBD1. CDR3 length equals 16 residues. CDR1 and CDR2 (germline): SGHDT, YYEEEE. Losses at the gene ends were 4 bases for V and 7 bases for J; bases not matched to a gene: 11. The CDR3 DNA reads as TGTGCCAGCAGCCAACCCCGGGACAGCATCAATTCACCCCTCCACTTT. Translation: CASSQPRDSINSPLHF.

This rearrangement joins TRBV5-4 to TRBJ2-1; D remains ambiguous. The CDR3 spans 11 residues. Per the germline V gene, CDR1 is SGHNT and CDR2 is YYREEE (reference sequence). V was cut by 2 bases and J by 8 bases, with 5 bases left in between. The chain's CDR3 is CASSFTDEQFF. In DNA, the CDR3 is TGTGCCAGCAGCTTTACAGATGAGCAGTTCTTC.

The chain recombines TRBV18 with TRBJ2-2, with unresolved D. Trimming pared 6 bases from V and 7 bases from J, leaving 6 bases between. The CDR3 has 11 amino acids. Looked up from germline, CDR1 is KGHSH and CDR2 is LQKENI. Here the CDR3 DNA reads TGTGCCAGCTCGGAGAGCGGGGAGCTGTTTTTT. This sequence encodes CASSESGELFF.